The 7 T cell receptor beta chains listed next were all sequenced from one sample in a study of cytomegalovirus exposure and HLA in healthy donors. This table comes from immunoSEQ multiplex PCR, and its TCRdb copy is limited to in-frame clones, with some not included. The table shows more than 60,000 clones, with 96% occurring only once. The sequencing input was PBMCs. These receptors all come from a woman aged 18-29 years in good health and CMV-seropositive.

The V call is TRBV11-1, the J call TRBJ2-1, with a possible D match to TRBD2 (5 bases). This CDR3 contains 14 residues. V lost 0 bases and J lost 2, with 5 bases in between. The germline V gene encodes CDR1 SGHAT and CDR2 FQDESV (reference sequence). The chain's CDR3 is CASSLAGAYNEQFF. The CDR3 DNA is TGTGCCAGCAGCTTAGCGGGAGCCTACAATGAGCAGTTCTTC.

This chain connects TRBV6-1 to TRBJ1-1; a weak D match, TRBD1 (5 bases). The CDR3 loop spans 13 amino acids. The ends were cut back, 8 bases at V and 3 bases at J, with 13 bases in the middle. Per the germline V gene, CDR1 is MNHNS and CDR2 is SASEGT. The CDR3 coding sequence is TGTGCCAGCGCACGGGACTGGGACACTGAAGCTTTCTTT. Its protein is CASARDWDTEAFF.

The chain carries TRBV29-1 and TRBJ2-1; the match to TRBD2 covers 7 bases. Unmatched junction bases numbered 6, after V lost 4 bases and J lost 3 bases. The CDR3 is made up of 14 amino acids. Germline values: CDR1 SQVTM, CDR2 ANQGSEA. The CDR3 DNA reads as TGCAGCGTTGTAGGGCTAGCGGTCTACAATGAGCAGTTCTTC. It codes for CSVVGLAVYNEQFF.

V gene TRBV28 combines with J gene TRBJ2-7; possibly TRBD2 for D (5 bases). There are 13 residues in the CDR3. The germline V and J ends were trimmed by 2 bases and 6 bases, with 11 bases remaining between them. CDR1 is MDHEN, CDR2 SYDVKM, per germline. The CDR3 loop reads CASSLGRLLEQYF. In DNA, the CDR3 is TGTGCCAGCAGTTTAGGTCGACTACTCGAGCAGTACTTC. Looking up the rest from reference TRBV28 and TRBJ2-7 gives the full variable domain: DVKVTQSSRYLVKRTGEKVFLECVQDMDHENMFWYRQDPGLGLRLIYFSYDVKMKEKGDIPEGYSVSREKKERFSLILESASTNQTSMYLCASSLGRLLEQYFGPGTRLTVT.

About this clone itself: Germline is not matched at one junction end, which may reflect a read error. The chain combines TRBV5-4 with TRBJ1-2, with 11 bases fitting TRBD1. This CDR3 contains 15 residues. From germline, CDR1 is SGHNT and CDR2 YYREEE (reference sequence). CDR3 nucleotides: TGTGCCAGCAGAGCGAGGACAGGGGGCTCCCCTGTGTGGGACTTC. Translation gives CASRARTGGSPVWDF. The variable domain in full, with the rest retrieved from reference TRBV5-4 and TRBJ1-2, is ETGVTQSPTHLIKTRGQQVTLRCSSQSGHNTVSWYQQALGQGPQFIFQYYREEENGRGNFPPRFSGLQFPNYSSELNVNALELDDSALYLCASRARTGGSPVWDFGSGTRLTVV.

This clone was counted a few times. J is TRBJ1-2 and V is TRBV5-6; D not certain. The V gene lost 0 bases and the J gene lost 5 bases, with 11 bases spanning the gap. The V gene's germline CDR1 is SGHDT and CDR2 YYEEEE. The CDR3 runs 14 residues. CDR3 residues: CASSLVPSTYGYTF. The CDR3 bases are TGTGCCAGCAGCTTGGTCCCTTCGACATATGGCTACACCTTC.

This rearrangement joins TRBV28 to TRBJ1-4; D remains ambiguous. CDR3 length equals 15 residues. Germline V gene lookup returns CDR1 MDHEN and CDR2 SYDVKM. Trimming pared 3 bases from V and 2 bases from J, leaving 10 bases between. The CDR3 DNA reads TGTGCCAGCAGTTTGGTCGGGGTTACTAATGAAAAACTGTTTTTT. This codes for CASSLVGVTNEKLFF.